A single sample gave rise to the 7 T cell receptor beta chains below, sequenced in a study of T cell responses to AZD1222 COVID-19 vaccine. Method: immunoSEQ multiplex PCR; TCRdb's copy keeps in-frame clones and lacks some. The sample contains about 70,000 clones, about nine tenths of which appear only once. The material was peripheral blood, obtained 28 days after the second AZD1222 dose. The receptors derive from an adult who received the AZD1222 COVID-19 vaccine.

The gene calls are TRBV9 and TRBJ2-7; D ambiguous. V lost 4 bases and J 3 bases, leaving 20 bases between the germline ends. CDR1 and CDR2 (germline): SGDLS, YYNGEE. The CDR3 runs to 16 residues. The CDR3, as DNA: TGTGCCAGCAGCCCCCTAGGGTCCCCCCTCTTCTACGAGCAGTACTTC. Amino acid sequence: CASSPLGSPLFYEQYF.

V and J are TRBV7-6 and TRBJ1-2, with D uncertain. V was cut by 5 bases and J by 2 bases, with 12 bases left in between. The germline V gene encodes CDR1 SGHVS and CDR2 FNYEAQ. The CDR3 is 14 amino acids. CDR3 amino acids: CASSPGLGNYGYTF. The DNA for the CDR3 is TGTGCCAGCAGCCCTGGGTTGGGGAACTATGGCTACACCTTC.

This chain uses TRBV7-3 with TRBJ2-2, with D possibly TRBD2 on 6 matching bases. Trimming took 2 bases from V and 4 from J, leaving 14 bases between them. The CDR3 is made up of 16 amino acids. Germline-derived CDR1 and CDR2 are SGHTA and FQGTGA. This CDR3 is CASSLELAASTGELFF. The CDR3 bases are TGTGCCAGCAGCTTAGAACTAGCTGCATCCACCGGGGAGCTGTTTTTT.

The CDR3 spells CASSYLGATNSPLHF. The CDR3 coding sequence is TGTGCCAGCAGTTACCTGGGAGCTACCAATTCACCCCTCCACTTT. This rearrangement joins TRBV6-5 to TRBJ1-6; D gene unclear. CDR1 is MNHEY and CDR2 is SVGAGI in the germline V gene. Deletions cut 2 bases from V and 7 bases from J, with 12 bases between. The length of the CDR3 is 15 residues.

This chain links TRBV15 with TRBJ1-5; D possibly corresponds to TRBD1 (5 bases). The germline V gene encodes CDR1 LNHNV and CDR2 YYDKDF (reference sequence). The CDR3 is made up of 15 amino acids. Between the trimmed V and J ends, which lost 5 bases and 3 bases, there was a span of 14 bases. The CDR3 DNA follows: TGTGCCACCAGCGGAATCCAGGGATTCAATCAGCCCCAGCATTTT. Residues: CATSGIQGFNQPQHF.

J is TRBJ2-3 and V is TRBV7-2, with 11 bases fitting TRBD2. This CDR3 has 16 residues. From germline, CDR1 is SGHTA and CDR2 FQGNSA. V shed 0 bases and J 8 bases; nucleotides not matched to a gene: 7. The CDR3 loop is CASSLASGTSGGTQYF. DNA of the CDR3: TGTGCCAGCAGCTTAGCGAGCGGGACTAGCGGAGGTACGCAGTATTTT.

The gene calls are TRBV12-3 or TRBV12-4 and TRBJ2-7; 8 bases are a match to TRBD2. CDR3 length equals 13 residues. J gave up 3 bases and V 8 bases, and 6 bases lay outside the gene matches. CDR3 in amino acids: CASSGLGLYEQYF. CDR3 DNA: TGTGCCAGCTCGGGACTAGGGCTCTACGAGCAGTACTTC.